The source of this T cell receptor (beta chain) is a study of shared clonotypes between healthy human individuals. Trimming took 10 bases from V and 5 from J; bases not matched to a gene: 14. The CDR3 sequence is 15 residues long. The V gene's germline CDR1 is MGHRA and CDR2 YSYEKL. Using immunoSEQ multiplex PCR, the repertoire was profiled, and TCRdb retains in-frame clones only, with some absent. The table has hundreds of thousands of clones, around 79% seen once; the top ten hold around 14%. The specimen was PBMCs. The rearrangement links TRBV4-1 to TRBJ2-1; the match to TRBD2 covers 7 bases. This receptor was obtained from a woman in her thirties or forties in good health. Some clones in this sample may be carry-over from other donors' samples. CDR3 loop: CATGRRESGHNEQFF. The CDR3 DNA sequence: TGCGCCACCGGGAGGCGGGAGTCTGGTCACAATGAGCAGTTCTTC.